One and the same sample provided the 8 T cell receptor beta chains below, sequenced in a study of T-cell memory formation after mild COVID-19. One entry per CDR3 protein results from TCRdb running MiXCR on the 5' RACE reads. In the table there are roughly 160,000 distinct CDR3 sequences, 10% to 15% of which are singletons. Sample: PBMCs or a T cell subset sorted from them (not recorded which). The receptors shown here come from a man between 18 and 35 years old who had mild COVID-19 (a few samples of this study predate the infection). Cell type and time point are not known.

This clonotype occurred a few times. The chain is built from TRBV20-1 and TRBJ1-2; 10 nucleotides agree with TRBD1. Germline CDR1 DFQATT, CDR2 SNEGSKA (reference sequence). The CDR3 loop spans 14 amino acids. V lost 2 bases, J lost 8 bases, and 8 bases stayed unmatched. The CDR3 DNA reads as TGCAGTGCTAGAACGGGACAGGGGACCGAAGGCTACACCTTC. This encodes CSARTGQGTEGYTF.

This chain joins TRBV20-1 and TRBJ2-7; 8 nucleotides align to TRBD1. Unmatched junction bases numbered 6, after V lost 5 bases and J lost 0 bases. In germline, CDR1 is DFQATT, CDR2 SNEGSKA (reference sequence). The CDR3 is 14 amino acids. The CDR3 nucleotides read TGCAGTGCTGCCGACAGGGGTTACTCCTACGAGCAGTACTTC. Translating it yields CSAADRGYSYEQYF.

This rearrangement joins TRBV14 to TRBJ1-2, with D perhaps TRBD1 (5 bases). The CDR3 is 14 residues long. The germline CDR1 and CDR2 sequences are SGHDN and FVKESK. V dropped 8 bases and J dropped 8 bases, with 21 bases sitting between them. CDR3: CASAPFRGTGGYTF. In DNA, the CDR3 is TGTGCCAGCGCCCCTTTTCGGGGGACGGGAGGCTACACCTTC.

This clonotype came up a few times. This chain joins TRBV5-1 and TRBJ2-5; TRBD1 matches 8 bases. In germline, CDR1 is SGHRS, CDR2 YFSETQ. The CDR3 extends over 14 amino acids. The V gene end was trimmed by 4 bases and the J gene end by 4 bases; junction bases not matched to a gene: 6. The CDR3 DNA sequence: TGCGCCAGCAGCATCCGGACAGGGCCAGAGACCCAGTACTTC. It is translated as CASSIRTGPETQYF.

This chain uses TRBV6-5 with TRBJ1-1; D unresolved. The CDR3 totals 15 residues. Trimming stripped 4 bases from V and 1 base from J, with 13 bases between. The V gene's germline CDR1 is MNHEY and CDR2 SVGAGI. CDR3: CASSFSPLGNTEAFF. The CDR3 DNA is TGTGCCAGCAGTTTTTCCCCGTTGGGGAACACTGAAGCTTTCTTT.

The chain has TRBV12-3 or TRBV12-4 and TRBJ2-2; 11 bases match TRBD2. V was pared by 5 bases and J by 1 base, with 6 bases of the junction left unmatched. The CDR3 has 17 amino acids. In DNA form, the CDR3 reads TGTGCCAGCAGTCGCCTAACTAGCGGGGGGAACACCGGGGAGCTGTTTTTT. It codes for CASSRLTSGGNTGELFF.

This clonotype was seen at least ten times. CDR3 in DNA: TGCAGTGAGGGACAGGGGGCGCGGAATGAGCAGTTCTTC. Encoded protein: CSEGQGARNEQFF. The V gene is TRBV20-1, the J gene TRBJ2-1, with 12 positions matching TRBD1. Looked up from germline, CDR1 is DFQATT and CDR2 is SNEGSKA (reference sequence). Unmatched junction bases numbered 5, after V lost 7 bases and J lost 7 bases. This CDR3 has 13 residues.

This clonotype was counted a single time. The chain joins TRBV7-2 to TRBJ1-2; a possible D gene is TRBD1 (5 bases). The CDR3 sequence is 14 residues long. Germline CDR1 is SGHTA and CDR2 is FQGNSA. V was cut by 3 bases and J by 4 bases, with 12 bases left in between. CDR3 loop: CASSFQGIVYGYTF. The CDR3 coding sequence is TGTGCCAGCAGCTTCCAGGGTATTGTCTATGGCTACACCTTC. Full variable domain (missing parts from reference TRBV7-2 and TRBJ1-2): GAGVSQSPSNKVTEKGKDVELRCDPISGHTALYWYRQSLGQGLEFLIYFQGNSAPDKSGLPSDRFSAERTGGSVSTLTIQRTQQEDSAVYLCASSFQGIVYGYTFGSGTRLTVV.